This T cell receptor (beta chain) comes out of a study of tumor-infiltrating lymphocytes in primary liver carcinoma. In the study overall: Each of the growths was stage T1-T3 N0M0, extending about 4.2 to 11 cm across.

Taking about 20-31 mg of unsorted bulk tissue, the authors co-extracted RNA and DNA. Donors underwent surgery for histopathologically diagnosed primary liver carcinoma. The template, around 540 ng total RNA, yielded TCR beta cDNA made with a constant-region primer. A slightly modified ARM-PCR protocol with three nested multiplex PCR rounds produced these TCR beta libraries. In the first two PCR rounds, TRBV1-TRBV30 forward primers were paired with a C-beta reverse primer, and each round lasted around 10 cycles. MiXCR was run by TCRdb on the multiplex PCR reads, yielding one entry per CDR3 protein. Of some 110,000 distinct CDR3 sequences in the sample, 64% were seen once. V lost 6 bases, J lost 5 bases, and 20 bases lay in between. The CDR3 runs 16 residues. Germline CDR1 reads MNHNY; CDR2 reads SVGAGI (reference sequence). This clonotype has at least ten counts. Its antigen is currently unknown. Broader study findings: With p = 0.039, the top-250-clone fraction in tumors significantly exceeded that in blood. Lower overlap was observed for tumor-adjacent and tumor-blood pairs relative to tumor region pairs.

The sequence was collected from a woman between 55 and 75 years old with primary liver carcinoma and hepatitis B virus infection. The material sequenced was liver tumor tissue from sampling region 3. As for subset: tumor region T3, left-lateral pole. The rearrangement uses TRBV6-6 and TRBJ2-1, with D maybe TRBD1 (5 bases). CDR3 loop: CASSLGQGATHNEQFF. The CDR3 DNA is TGTGCCAGCAGCCTAGGACAAGGGGCTACCCACAATGAGCAGTTCTTC.